These 21 T cell receptor beta chains share one sample of origin, sequenced in a study of T cell responses to AZD1222 COVID-19 vaccine. The table came from immunoSEQ multiplex PCR; TCRdb's copy has only in-frame clones and leaves some out. Seen here are roughly 150,000 clones, 92% observed once, and the top ten hold 9% to 9.5%. The source was peripheral blood, collected 28 days after the second AZD1222 dose. Every receptor here comes from an adult who received the AZD1222 COVID-19 vaccine.

V gene TRBV27 combines with J gene TRBJ1-2; no clear D gene. CDR1 MNHEY and CDR2 SMNVEV come from the germline V gene (reference sequence). Trimming shortened V by 0 bases and J by 4 bases, and 9 bases separated the two germline ends. The length of the CDR3 is 14 residues. The DNA of the CDR3 is TGTGCCAGCAGTTTATCGAATTCGGGCTATGGCTACACCTTC. Translating gives CASSLSNSGYGYTF.

J is TRBJ2-1 and V is TRBV7-9, with a weak D call TRBD2 (6 bases). Trimming removed 4 bases at V and 9 bases at J, with 16 bases between. Germline CDR1 is SEHNR and CDR2 is FQNEAQ (reference sequence). The CDR3 is made up of 14 amino acids. For the CDR3, the DNA is TGTGCCAGCAGCTGGCCACTAGCTACTGGTGAGCAGTTCTTC. Its protein is CASSWPLATGEQFF. The complete variable domain, with remaining parts taken from reference TRBV7-9 and TRBJ2-1, reads DTGVSQNPRHKITKRGQNVTFRCDPISEHNRLYWYRQTLGQGPEFLTYFQNEAQLEKSRLLSDRFSAERPKGSFSTLEIQRTEQGDSAMYLCASSWPLATGEQFFGPGTRLTVL.

CDR3 nucleotides: TGTGCCACCAGCAGAGATGGAGACACCGGGGAGCTGTTTTTT. This codes for CATSRDGDTGELFF. The V gene is TRBV15, the J gene TRBJ2-2; D unresolved. Germline V CDR1 and CDR2: LNHNV, YYDKDF (reference sequence). The CDR3 consists of 14 residues. V was clipped by 0 bases and J by 3 bases, with 5 bases between them.

The genes are TRBV10-3 and TRBJ2-7; tentatively, D is TRBD1 (5 bases). Trimming shortened V by 4 bases and J by 6 bases, and 10 bases separated the two germline ends. This CDR3 contains 12 residues. Germline values: CDR1 ENHRY, CDR2 SYGVKD. CDR3 DNA: TGTGCCATCAGTGGTCAAGGGGCCGAGCAGTACTTC. Its translation is CAISGQGAEQYF.

In its sample, this clone was seen once. The chain uses TRBV3-1 (or the pseudogene TRBV3-2) and TRBJ2-7; TRBD1 agrees at 7 bases. The CDR3 spans 17 residues. Trimming cost V 0 bases and J 1 base; bases outside gene matches: 9. Looked up from germline, CDR1 is LGHDT and CDR2 is YNNKEL (reference sequence). CDR3 sequence reads: CASSQDHRQGVSYEQYV. In DNA form, the CDR3 reads TGTGCCAGCAGCCAAGATCACAGACAGGGAGTTTCCTACGAGCAGTACGTC.

Only a few counts were recorded for this clone. The rearrangement links TRBV9 to TRBJ1-4, with 9 positions matching TRBD1. This CDR3 is 15 amino acids long. With V trimmed by 0 bases and J by 4 bases, 1 base remained unmatched. The germline V gene has CDR1 SGDLS and CDR2 YYNGEE. The CDR3 loop is CASSVGTGDNEKLFF. The CDR3 DNA is TGTGCCAGCAGCGTAGGGACAGGGGATAATGAAAAACTGTTTTTT.

The V gene is TRBV7-9, the J gene TRBJ2-1, with 9 bases identical to TRBD1. Trimming took 5 bases from V and 3 from J; bases not matched to a gene: 5. The CDR3 has 15 residues. Germline loops: CDR1 SEHNR, CDR2 FQNEAQ (reference sequence). CDR3 nucleotide sequence: TGTGCCAGCAGCGTACAGGGGGCCTTCTACAATGAGCAGTTCTTC. It codes for CASSVQGAFYNEQFF.

The chain uses TRBV5-6 and TRBJ2-2; unclear D gene. This CDR3 comprises 15 residues. Trimming pared 0 bases from V and 0 bases from J, leaving 6 bases between. Germline CDR1 is SGHDT and CDR2 is YYEEEE. The CDR3 DNA is TGTGCCAGCAGCTTGGTTTGGACGAACACCGGGGAGCTGTTTTTT. Translated: CASSLVWTNTGELFF.

The V gene is TRBV15, the J gene TRBJ2-3; D not resolved. V was clipped by 3 bases and J by 5 bases, with 6 bases between them. The germline V gene has CDR1 LNHNV and CDR2 YYDKDF (reference sequence). CDR3 size: 12 residues. The CDR3 region is CATSSPGDTQYF. CDR3 coding DNA: TGTGCCACCAGCAGTCCTGGAGATACGCAGTATTTT.

This clone has just one count. The chain combines TRBV19 with TRBJ2-3, with D tentatively TRBD1 (5 bases). The CDR3 loop spans 14 amino acids. Germline-derived CDR1 and CDR2 are LNHDA and SQIVND (reference sequence). The V end was cut by 2 bases, the J end by 2 bases, with 8 bases between. The CDR3 bases are TGTGCCAGTAGTATAAGGGGTTACACAGATACGCAGTATTTT. It translates to CASSIRGYTDTQYF.

The chain combines TRBV27 with TRBJ2-3; D call uncertain. This CDR3 spans 12 amino acids. The germline V gene has CDR1 MNHEY and CDR2 SMNVEV (reference sequence). V was trimmed by 5 bases and J by 2 bases, leaving 5 bases between them. DNA of the CDR3: TGTGCCAGCAGTCCCCACACAGATACGCAGTATTTT. Amino acids: CASSPHTDTQYF.

This chain uses TRBV29-1 with TRBJ1-3; D not resolved. Germline CDR1 SQVTM, CDR2 ANQGSEA. V lost 4 bases to trimming and J lost 0 bases, with 16 bases between them. The CDR3 loop spans 16 amino acids. Here the CDR3 reads CSVASSTGRSGNTIYF. Here the CDR3 DNA reads TGCAGCGTTGCTTCTTCGACCGGCCGCTCTGGAAACACCATATATTTT.

The V and J genes are TRBV9 and TRBJ2-7; 7 nucleotides line up with TRBD1. This CDR3 has 15 amino acids. The trim removed 3 bases at V and 4 bases at J, leaving 10 bases unmatched. Germline CDR1 and CDR2: SGDLS and YYNGEE. The CDR3 DNA follows: TGTGCCAGCAGCGGGTCCGGGACAGAGCTATACGAGCAGTACGTC. Protein sequence: CASSGSGTELYEQYV.

CDR3 DNA sequence: TGTGCCAGTAGTAACAGAGCGGGGGGGCTCGCTGAGACCCAGTACTTC. The encoded protein is CASSNRAGGLAETQYF. The chain employs TRBV19 and TRBJ2-5; TRBD2 matches 10 bases. Germline loops: CDR1 LNHDA, CDR2 SQIVND (reference sequence). Trimming removed 4 bases from V and 5 bases from J; junction bases left unmatched: 10. The CDR3 has 16 residues.

This chain links TRBV6-1 with TRBJ1-6, with a possible D match to TRBD1 (5 bases). V dropped 1 base and J dropped 2 bases, with 6 bases sitting between them. Looked up from germline, CDR1 is MNHNS and CDR2 is SASEGT. The CDR3 has 15 residues. CDR3 coding DNA: TGTGCCAGCAGTGAAGGGGGGACCTATAATTCACCCCTCCACTTT. This codes for CASSEGGTYNSPLHF.

V and J are TRBV4-1 and TRBJ1-2, with D possibly matching TRBD1 (6 bases). The CDR3 consists of 16 residues. V was shortened by 0 bases and J by 0 bases, with 11 bases between the two germline ends. Germline V gene lookup returns CDR1 MGHRA and CDR2 YSYEKL. This chain's CDR3 is CASSQENRGANYGYTF. In nucleotides, the CDR3 is TGCGCCAGCAGCCAAGAGAATAGGGGGGCTAACTATGGCTACACCTTC.

DNA for the CDR3: TGTGCCAGCAGAGGCAGCGCGACAGGAAAATACGAGCAGTACTTC. Its protein is CASRGSATGKYEQYF. The chain combines TRBV6-5 with TRBJ2-7; possibly TRBD1 for D (6 bases). CDR3 size: 15 residues. Deletions cut 6 bases from V and 4 bases from J, with 19 bases between. Looked up from germline, CDR1 is MNHEY and CDR2 is SVGAGI.

CDR3 DNA: TGTGCCAGCAGCTTAGTAGGGGGCGCCTTGGACTATGGCTACACCTTC. Its translation: CASSLVGGALDYGYTF. The chain links TRBV7-9 to TRBJ1-2; 7 bases map to TRBD1. CDR1 and CDR2 (germline): SEHNR, FQNEAQ (reference sequence). This CDR3 has 16 residues. V trimming: 1 base; J trimming: 3 bases; junction bases outside the gene matches: 8.

The chain has TRBV6-1 and TRBJ1-5; D is perhaps TRBD1 (5 bases). Germline CDR1 is MNHNS and CDR2 is SASEGT. This CDR3 region has 16 residues. Deletions cut 1 base from V and 7 bases from J, with 17 bases between. CDR3 bases: TGTGCCAGCAGTGAAGTCGCGGCTTGGGGCCGGCAGCCCCAGCATTTT. This sequence encodes CASSEVAAWGRQPQHF.

In DNA form, the CDR3 reads TGTGCCAGCAGTGAGAGACAGGGGCCTACTGAAGCTTTCTTT. Protein product: CASSERQGPTEAFF. The chain carries TRBV2 and TRBJ1-1; 8 bases line up with TRBD1. From germline, CDR1 is SNHLY and CDR2 FYNNEI. V shed 3 bases, J shed 5 bases, and the junction held 5 bases outside the gene matches. There are 14 residues in the CDR3.

V gene TRBV13 combines with J gene TRBJ2-5; D is uncertain. The V gene's germline CDR1 is PRHDT and CDR2 FYEKMQ (reference sequence). Trimming shortened V by 3 bases and J by 4 bases, and 12 bases separated the two germline ends. This CDR3 has 14 residues. The chain's CDR3 is CASSFRAGPETQYF. Here the CDR3 DNA reads TGTGCCAGCAGCTTTAGGGCTGGCCCAGAGACCCAGTACTTC.